This entry lists 13 T cell receptor beta chains sequenced from one sample in a study of blood T cell repertoires in COVID-19. Measured with immunoSEQ multiplex PCR; TCRdb has only the in-frame clones, and not every one. The repertoire holds hundreds of thousands of clones, with roughly 90% as singletons. Sequenced: peripheral blood. The receptors come from a woman aged 65 to 85 with COVID-19, enrolled during active disease.

V usage is TRBV29-1 and J usage is TRBJ2-3; 7 bases line up with TRBD1. V was clipped by 5 bases and J by 5 bases; unmatched bases: 16. Germline V lookup: CDR1 SQVTM, CDR2 ANQGSEA. The CDR3 consists of 16 residues. CDR3 region: CSVLGDAKGAKDTQYF. The CDR3 DNA is TGCAGCGTTTTGGGAGACGCGAAGGGGGCGAAAGATACGCAGTATTTT.

CDR3 sequence reads: CASSEGGASGNTIYF. The CDR3 DNA is TGTGCCAGCAGCGAAGGCGGGGCGTCTGGAAACACCATATATTTT. The chain combines TRBV9 with TRBJ1-3; a weak D match, TRBD1 (5 bases). With 3 bases removed from V and 1 base from J, the gap between germline ends came to 11 bases. There are 15 residues in the CDR3. Germline CDR1 and CDR2: SGDLS and YYNGEE. Combining the CDR3 with reference TRBV9 and TRBJ1-3 gives the whole variable domain DSGVTQTPKHLITATGQRVTLRCSPRSGDLSVYWYQQSLDQGLQFLIQYYNGEERAKGNILERFSAQQFPDLHSELNLSSLELGDSALYFCASSEGGASGNTIYFGEGSWLTVV.

This clone was detected once. The chain carries TRBV5-1 and TRBJ1-1; tentative D call: TRBD1 (5 bases). This CDR3 region has 16 residues. From germline, CDR1 is SGHRS and CDR2 YFSETQ. The V end lost 0 bases, the J end lost 0 bases, and 12 bases lay between the germline ends. The CDR3 DNA sequence: TGCGCCAGCAGCTTGGTGGTCGGGGGAATGAACACTGAAGCTTTCTTT. It specifies CASSLVVGGMNTEAFF.

This chain uses TRBV5-1 with TRBJ1-2, with no clear D. The germline V gene encodes CDR1 SGHRS and CDR2 YFSETQ. The V gene lost 3 bases and the J gene lost 3 bases, with 15 bases spanning the gap. CDR3 length: 15 amino acids. The CDR3 reads CASSYRAGVDYGYTF. The CDR3 nucleotides read TGCGCCAGCAGCTACCGGGCCGGGGTGGACTATGGCTACACCTTC.

The genes are TRBV28 and TRBJ1-2; D ambiguous. V lost 2 bases, J lost 7 bases, and 20 bases lay in between. The CDR3 contains 16 residues. The germline CDR1 and CDR2 sequences are MDHEN and SYDVKM. In DNA, the CDR3 is TGTGCCAGCAGTTTAGCCCCAATTTGGGCCGATGGTGGCTACACCTTC. Its translation is CASSLAPIWADGGYTF.

This rearrangement joins TRBV9 to TRBJ2-1; 14 bases are shared with TRBD2. The V gene end was trimmed by 2 bases and the J gene end by 7 bases; junction bases not matched to a gene: 5. The CDR3 loop spans 16 amino acids. The V gene's germline CDR1 is SGDLS and CDR2 YYNGEE. The CDR3 loop reads CASSVGTSGGGNEQFF. As DNA, the CDR3 is TGTGCCAGCAGCGTTGGGACTAGCGGGGGTGGGAATGAGCAGTTCTTC.

The chain recombines TRBV18 with TRBJ1-2; 9 nucleotides match TRBD1. CDR1 is KGHSH, CDR2 LQKENI, per germline. This CDR3 region has 15 residues. The V segment lost 6 bases and the J segment 8 bases; nucleotides outside the gene matches: 13. The CDR3 DNA reads TGTGCCAGCTCCCTAAGACAGGGGGACCTGGCAGGCTACACCTTC. Translating it yields CASSLRQGDLAGYTF.

The chain has TRBV28 and TRBJ1-2; 8 nucleotides line up with TRBD1. In germline, CDR1 is MDHEN, CDR2 SYDVKM. The CDR3 has 15 amino acids. The ends lost 5 bases at V and 1 base at J; junction bases unmatched: 6. The CDR3 DNA reads TGTGCCAGCAGTCTCAGGGGGCGAGTTAACTATGGCTACACCTTC. This gives the protein CASSLRGRVNYGYTF.

The rearrangement joins TRBV2 to TRBJ2-7; 9 nucleotides agree with TRBD1. Germline loops: CDR1 SNHLY, CDR2 FYNNEI. The junction had 4 bases not matched to a gene; V was cut back by 5 bases and J by 2 bases. The CDR3 spans 14 residues. The CDR3 coding sequence is TGTGCCAGCAGTCCGGACAGGGGACCCTACGAGCAGTACTTC. It is translated as CASSPDRGPYEQYF. The full variable domain, rest sourced from reference TRBV2 and TRBJ2-7, is EPEVTQTPSHQVTQMGQEVILRCVPISNHLYFYWYRQILGQKVEFLVSFYNNEISEKSEIFDDQFSVERPDGSNFTLKIRSTKLEDSAMYFCASSPDRGPYEQYFGPGTRLTVT.

The rearrangement joins TRBV5-1 to TRBJ2-3; the match to TRBD1 covers 8 bases. In germline, CDR1 is SGHRS, CDR2 YFSETQ. This CDR3 is 15 amino acids long. Unmatched junction bases numbered 1, after V lost 0 bases and J lost 1 base. In DNA, the CDR3 is TGCGCCAGCAGCTTGGAGGACAGGGGCACAGATACGCAGTATTTT. This gives the protein CASSLEDRGTDTQYF.

V gene TRBV30 combines with J gene TRBJ1-2, with 7 bases aligning to TRBD1. The CDR3 loop spans 14 amino acids. The V gene's germline CDR1 is GTSNPN and CDR2 SVGIG (reference sequence). V dropped 1 base and J dropped 1; count of bases not matched to a gene: 3. The CDR3 DNA is TGTGCCTGGAGTGGCTGGGACAGTAACTATGGCTACACCTTC. Encoded protein: CAWSGWDSNYGYTF.

The chain uses TRBV4-1 and TRBJ1-5; D uncertain. Germline V gene lookup returns CDR1 MGHRA and CDR2 YSYEKL. The CDR3 extends over 14 amino acids. V gave up 1 base and J gave up 2 bases, with 6 bases separating them. CDR3 loop: CASSQGQGNQPQHF. CDR3 DNA: TGCGCCAGCAGCCAAGGTCAGGGCAATCAGCCCCAGCATTTT.

The rearrangement joins TRBV9 to TRBJ2-2; 8 positions match TRBD2. This CDR3 is 15 amino acids long. V dropped 0 bases and J dropped 4; count of bases not matched to a gene: 2. In germline, CDR1 is SGDLS, CDR2 YYNGEE. The CDR3 region has the DNA TGTGCCAGCAGCGTAGAACTAGCGGTCACCGGGGAGCTGTTTTTT. Translation gives CASSVELAVTGELFF.